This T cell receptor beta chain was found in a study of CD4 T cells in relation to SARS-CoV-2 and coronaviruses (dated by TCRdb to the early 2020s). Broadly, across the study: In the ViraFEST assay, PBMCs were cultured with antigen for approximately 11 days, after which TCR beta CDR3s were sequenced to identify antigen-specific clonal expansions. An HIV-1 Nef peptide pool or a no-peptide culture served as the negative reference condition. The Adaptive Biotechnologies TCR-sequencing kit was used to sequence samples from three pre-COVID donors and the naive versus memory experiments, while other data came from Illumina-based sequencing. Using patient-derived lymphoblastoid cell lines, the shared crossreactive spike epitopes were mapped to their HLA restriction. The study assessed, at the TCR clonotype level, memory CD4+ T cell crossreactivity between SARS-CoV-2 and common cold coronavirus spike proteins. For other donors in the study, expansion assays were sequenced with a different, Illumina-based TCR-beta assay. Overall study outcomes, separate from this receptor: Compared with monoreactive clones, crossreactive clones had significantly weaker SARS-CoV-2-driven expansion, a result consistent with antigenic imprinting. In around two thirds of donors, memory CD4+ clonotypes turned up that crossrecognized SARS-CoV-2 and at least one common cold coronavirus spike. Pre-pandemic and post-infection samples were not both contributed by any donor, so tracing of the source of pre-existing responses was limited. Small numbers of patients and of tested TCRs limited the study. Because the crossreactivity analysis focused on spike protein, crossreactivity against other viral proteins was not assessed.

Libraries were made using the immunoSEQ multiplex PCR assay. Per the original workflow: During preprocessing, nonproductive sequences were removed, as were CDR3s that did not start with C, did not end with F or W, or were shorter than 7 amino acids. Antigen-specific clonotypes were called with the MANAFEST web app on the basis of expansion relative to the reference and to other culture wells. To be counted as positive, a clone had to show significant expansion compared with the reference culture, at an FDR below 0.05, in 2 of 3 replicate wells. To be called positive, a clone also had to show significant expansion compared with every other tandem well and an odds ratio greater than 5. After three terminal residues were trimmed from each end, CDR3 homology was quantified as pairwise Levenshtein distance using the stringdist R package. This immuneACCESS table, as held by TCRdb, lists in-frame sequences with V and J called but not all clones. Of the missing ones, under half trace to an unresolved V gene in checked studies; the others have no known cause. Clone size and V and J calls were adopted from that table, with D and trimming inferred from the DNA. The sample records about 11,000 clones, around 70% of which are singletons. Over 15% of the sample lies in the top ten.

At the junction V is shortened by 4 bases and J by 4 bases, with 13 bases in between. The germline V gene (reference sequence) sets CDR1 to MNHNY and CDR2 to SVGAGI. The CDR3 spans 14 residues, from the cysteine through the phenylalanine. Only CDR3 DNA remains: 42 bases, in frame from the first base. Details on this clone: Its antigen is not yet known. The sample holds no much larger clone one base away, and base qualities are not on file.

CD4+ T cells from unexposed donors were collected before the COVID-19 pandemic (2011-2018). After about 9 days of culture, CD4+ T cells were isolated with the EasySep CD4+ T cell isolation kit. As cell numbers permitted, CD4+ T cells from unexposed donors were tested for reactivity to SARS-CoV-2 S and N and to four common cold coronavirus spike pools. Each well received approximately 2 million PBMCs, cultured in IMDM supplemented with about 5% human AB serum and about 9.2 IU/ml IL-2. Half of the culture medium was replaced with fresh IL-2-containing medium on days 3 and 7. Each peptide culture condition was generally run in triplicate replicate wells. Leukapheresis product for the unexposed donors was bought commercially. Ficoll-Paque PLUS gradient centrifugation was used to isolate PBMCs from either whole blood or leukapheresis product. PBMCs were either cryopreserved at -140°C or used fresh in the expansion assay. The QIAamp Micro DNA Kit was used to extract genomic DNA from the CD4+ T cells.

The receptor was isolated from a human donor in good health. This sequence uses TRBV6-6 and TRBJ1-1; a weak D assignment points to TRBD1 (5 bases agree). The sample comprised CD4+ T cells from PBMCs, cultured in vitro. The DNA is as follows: TGTGCCAGCAGTTCGTCAGACAGCGGCACTGAAGCTTTCTTT. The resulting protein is CASSSSDSGTEAFF.